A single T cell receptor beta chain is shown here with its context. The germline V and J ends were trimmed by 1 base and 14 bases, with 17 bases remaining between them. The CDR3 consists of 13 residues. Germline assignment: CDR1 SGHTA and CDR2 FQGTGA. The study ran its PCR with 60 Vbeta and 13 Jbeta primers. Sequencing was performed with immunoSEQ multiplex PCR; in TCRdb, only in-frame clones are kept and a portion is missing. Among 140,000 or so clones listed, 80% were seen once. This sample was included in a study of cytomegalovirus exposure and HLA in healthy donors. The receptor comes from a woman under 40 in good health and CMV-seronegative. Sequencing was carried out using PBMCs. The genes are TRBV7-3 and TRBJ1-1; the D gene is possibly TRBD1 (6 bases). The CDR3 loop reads CASSLMAAAGAFF. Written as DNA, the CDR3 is TGTGCCAGCAGCTTAATGGCTGCGGCAGGGGCCTTCTTT.